This entry is about one TCR beta chain. The antigen remains undetermined. Use of 60 Vbeta and 13 Jbeta primers characterized the PCR. Assay used: immunoSEQ multiplex PCR; TCRdb lists only in-frame clones, some missing. The sample includes roughly 160,000 clones, 82% of them seen just once. The data stem from a study of cytomegalovirus exposure and HLA in healthy donors. For the study at large: There were 350 to 400 genotyped donors. Of these, 81% fell in the genetic ancestry cluster associated with self-reported Caucasian donors. Broader study findings: Most TCR sequences were seen very rarely across donors, but some public TCRs occurred in many. Researchers reportedly found TCR beta sequences accurately predicted most subjects' HLA-A and HLA-B alleles. The study flagged fewer than 200 TCR beta chains as cytomegalovirus-associated.

The clonotype comes from a man aged 45-65 years in good health and CMV-seropositive. The sequencing input was PBMCs.

The CDR3 DNA reads TGTGCCAGCTCACCATACCAGGCGGGAGTGGTGGAGACCCAGTACTTC. Its translation is CASSPYQAGVVETQYF. The rearrangement uses TRBV18 and TRBJ2-5, with 7 positions matching TRBD2. Germline CDR1 and CDR2: KGHSH and LQKENI. The V segment lost 2 bases and the J segment 5 bases; nucleotides outside the gene matches: 11. This CDR3 is 16 amino acids long.